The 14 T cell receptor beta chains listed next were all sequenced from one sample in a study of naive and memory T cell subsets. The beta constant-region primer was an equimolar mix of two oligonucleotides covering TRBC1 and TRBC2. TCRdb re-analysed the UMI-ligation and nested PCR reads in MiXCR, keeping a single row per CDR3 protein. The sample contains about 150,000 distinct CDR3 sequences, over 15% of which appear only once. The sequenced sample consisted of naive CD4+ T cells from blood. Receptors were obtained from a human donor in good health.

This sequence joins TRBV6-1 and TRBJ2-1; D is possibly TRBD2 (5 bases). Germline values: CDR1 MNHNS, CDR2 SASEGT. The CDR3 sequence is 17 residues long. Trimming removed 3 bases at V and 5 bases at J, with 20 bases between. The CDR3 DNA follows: TGTGCCAGCAGTGATAGGATATCGACTAATTTCCACAATGAGCAGTTCTTC. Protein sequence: CASSDRISTNFHNEQFF.

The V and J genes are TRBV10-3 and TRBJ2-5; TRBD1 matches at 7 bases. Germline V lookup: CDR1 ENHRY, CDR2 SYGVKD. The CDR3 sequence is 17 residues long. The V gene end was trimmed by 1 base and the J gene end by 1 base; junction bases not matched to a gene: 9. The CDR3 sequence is CAISEFSHGTVQETQYF. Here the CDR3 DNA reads TGTGCCATCAGTGAGTTTTCCCACGGGACAGTCCAAGAGACCCAGTACTTC.

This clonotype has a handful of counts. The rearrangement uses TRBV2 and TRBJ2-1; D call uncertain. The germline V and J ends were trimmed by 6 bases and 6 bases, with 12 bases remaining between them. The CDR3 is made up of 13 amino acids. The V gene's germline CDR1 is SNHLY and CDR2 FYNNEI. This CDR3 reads CASRPHEANEQFF. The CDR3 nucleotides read TGTGCCAGCAGGCCCCACGAGGCCAATGAGCAGTTCTTC. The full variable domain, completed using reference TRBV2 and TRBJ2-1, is EPEVTQTPSHQVTQMGQEVILRCVPISNHLYFYWYRQILGQKVEFLVSFYNNEISEKSEIFDDQFSVERPDGSNFTLKIRSTKLEDSAMYFCASRPHEANEQFFGPGTRLTVL.

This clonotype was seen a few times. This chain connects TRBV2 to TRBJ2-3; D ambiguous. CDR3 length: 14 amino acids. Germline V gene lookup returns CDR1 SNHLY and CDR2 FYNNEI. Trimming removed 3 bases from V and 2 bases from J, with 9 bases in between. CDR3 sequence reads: CASSDEADTDTQYF. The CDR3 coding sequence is TGTGCCAGCAGTGACGAGGCAGACACAGATACGCAGTATTTT.

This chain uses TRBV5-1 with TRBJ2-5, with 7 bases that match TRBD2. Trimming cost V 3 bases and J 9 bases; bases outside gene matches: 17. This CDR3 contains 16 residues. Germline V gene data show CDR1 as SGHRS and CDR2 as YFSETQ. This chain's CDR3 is CASSSDSSGGGVAQYF. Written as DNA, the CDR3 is TGCGCCAGCAGCTCAGACTCTAGCGGAGGTGGGGTGGCCCAGTACTTC. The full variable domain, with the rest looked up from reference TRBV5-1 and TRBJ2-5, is KAGVTQTPRYLIKTRGQQVTLSCSPISGHRSVSWYQQTPGQGLQFLFEYFSETQRNKGNFPGRFSGRQFSNSRSEMNVSTLELGDSALYLCASSSDSSGGGVAQYFGPGTRLLVL.

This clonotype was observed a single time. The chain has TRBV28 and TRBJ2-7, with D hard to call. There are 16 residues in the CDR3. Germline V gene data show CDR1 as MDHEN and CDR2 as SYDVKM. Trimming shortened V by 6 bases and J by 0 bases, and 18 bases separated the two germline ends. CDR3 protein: CASSAGKDPSSYEQYF. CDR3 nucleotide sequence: TGTGCCAGCAGCGCAGGCAAGGATCCTAGCTCCTACGAGCAGTACTTC.

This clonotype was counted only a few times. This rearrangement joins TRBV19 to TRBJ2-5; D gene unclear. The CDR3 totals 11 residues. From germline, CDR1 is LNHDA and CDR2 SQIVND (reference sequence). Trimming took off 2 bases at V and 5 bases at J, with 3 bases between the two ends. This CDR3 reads CASSIRETQYF. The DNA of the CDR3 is TGTGCCAGTAGTATACGGGAGACCCAGTACTTC.

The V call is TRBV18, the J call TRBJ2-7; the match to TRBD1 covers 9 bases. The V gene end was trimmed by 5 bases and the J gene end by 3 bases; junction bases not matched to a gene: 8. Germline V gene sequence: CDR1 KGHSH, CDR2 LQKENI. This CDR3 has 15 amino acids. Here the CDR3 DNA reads TGTGCCAGCTCAGACGGACAGGGGAGGATCTACGAGCAGTACTTC. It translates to CASSDGQGRIYEQYF.

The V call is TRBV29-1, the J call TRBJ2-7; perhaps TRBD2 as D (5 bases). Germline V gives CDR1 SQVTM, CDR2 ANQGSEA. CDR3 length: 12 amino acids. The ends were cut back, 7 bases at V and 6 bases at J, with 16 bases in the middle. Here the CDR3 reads CSARGLGGEQYF. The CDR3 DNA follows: TGCAGCGCCCGAGGGCTGGGCGGCGAGCAGTACTTC.

Here the CDR3 reads CSARPGGGKQPQHF. The CDR3 region has the DNA TGCAGTGCTAGACCAGGGGGGGGGAAGCAGCCCCAGCATTTT. J is TRBJ1-5 and V is TRBV20-1; 7 bases agree with TRBD1. The V segment lost 2 bases and the J segment 7 bases; nucleotides outside the gene matches: 8. The CDR3 totals 14 residues. Germline V lookup: CDR1 DFQATT, CDR2 SNEGSKA (reference sequence).

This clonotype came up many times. CDR3 nucleotide sequence: TGCAGCGTTGACTTCGGGCACCAAGAGACCCAGTACTTC. Its translation is CSVDFGHQETQYF. This sequence joins TRBV29-1 and TRBJ2-5; D remains unclear. The CDR3 is made up of 13 amino acids. Trimming removed 3 bases at V and 0 bases at J, with 8 bases between. The V gene's germline CDR1 is SQVTM and CDR2 ANQGSEA.

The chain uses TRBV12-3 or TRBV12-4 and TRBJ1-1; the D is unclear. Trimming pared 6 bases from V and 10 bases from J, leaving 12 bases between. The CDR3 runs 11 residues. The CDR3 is CASSLGGVAFF. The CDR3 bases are TGTGCCAGCAGCCTAGGCGGGGTAGCTTTCTTT.

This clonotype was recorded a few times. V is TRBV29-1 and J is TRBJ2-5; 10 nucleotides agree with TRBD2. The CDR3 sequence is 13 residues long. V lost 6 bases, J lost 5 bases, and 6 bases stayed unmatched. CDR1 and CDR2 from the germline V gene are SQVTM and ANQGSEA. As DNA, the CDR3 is TGCAGCGTGGCTAGCGGGAGATGGGAGACCCAGTACTTC. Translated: CSVASGRWETQYF.

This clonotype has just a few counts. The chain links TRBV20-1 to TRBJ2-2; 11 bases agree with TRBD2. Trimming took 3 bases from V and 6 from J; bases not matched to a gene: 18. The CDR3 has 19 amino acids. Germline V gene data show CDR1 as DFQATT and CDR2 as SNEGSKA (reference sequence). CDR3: CSASLAGLAGGPWAGELFF. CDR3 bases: TGCAGTGCTAGCTTGGCTGGGCTAGCGGGAGGCCCGTGGGCCGGGGAGCTGTTTTTT.